A single sample gave rise to the 15 T cell receptor beta chains below, sequenced in a study of monozygotic twins with inflammatory bowel disease. TCRdb reprocessed the 5' RACE reads, with one entry per CDR3 protein and no DNA. The sample data list 110,000 to 150,000 distinct CDR3 sequences. Sequencing input: blood. Receptor source: a human donor with ulcerative colitis or Crohn's disease, or a healthy co-twin of an affected twin (not recorded which).

This sequence joins TRBV6-2 or TRBV6-3 and TRBJ2-5. CDR3 size: 15 residues. CDR1 is MNHEY and CDR2 is SVGEGT in the germline V gene. CDR3 sequence reads: CASSYSGQRQETQYF.

This chain connects TRBV7-9 to TRBJ1-4. The CDR3 sequence is 13 residues long. CDR1 is SEHNR, CDR2 FQNEAQ, per germline (reference sequence). CDR3 sequence: CASTGPPNEKLFF.

The rearrangement uses TRBV18 and TRBJ1-2; TCRdb's assignment of TRBD1 cannot be checked, as there is no DNA. Germline lookup yields CDR1 KGHSH and CDR2 LQKENI. The CDR3 runs 13 residues. The CDR3 reads CASSPGQGSGYTF.

CDR3: CASSSPQASGANVLTF. The chain links TRBV27 to TRBJ2-6. This CDR3 contains 16 residues. Germline-derived CDR1 and CDR2 are MNHEY and SMNVEV (reference sequence).

The chain has TRBV4-3 and TRBJ2-2; with no DNA, the TCRdb D assignment of TRBD2 cannot be verified. Germline V gives CDR1 LGHNA, CDR2 YSLEER. This CDR3 has 15 amino acids. CDR3 protein: CASSQVLAGAGELFF.

The genes are TRBV12-5 and TRBJ2-7. In germline, CDR1 is LGHNT, CDR2 FRNRAP. The CDR3 covers 15 residues. CDR3 in amino acids: CASGSDRGLLYEQYF.

The gene calls are TRBV5-6 and TRBJ2-7. The CDR3 loop spans 12 amino acids. Germline V gene data show CDR1 as SGHDT and CDR2 as YYEEEE. The CDR3 protein is CASSSNVYEQYF.

The rearrangement uses TRBV5-1 and TRBJ2-3; checking the TCRdb D call of TRBD1 is not possible without DNA. The germline CDR1 and CDR2 sequences are SGHRS and YFSETQ. The CDR3 totals 14 residues. Here the CDR3 reads CASSFRQGTDTQYF.

V usage is TRBV10-3 and J usage is TRBJ1-3. Germline assignment: CDR1 ENHRY and CDR2 SYGVKD. The CDR3 runs to 14 residues. This CDR3 reads CAISLDSSGNTIYF.

V is TRBV20-1 and J is TRBJ2-3; TCRdb returns TRBD1, unconfirmable since there is no DNA. This CDR3 spans 15 amino acids. CDR1 DFQATT and CDR2 SNEGSKA come from the germline V gene (reference sequence). The chain's CDR3 is CSAAPGAQRRDTQYF.

The rearrangement uses TRBV20-1 and TRBJ2-7; TCRdb selects TRBD1, and the lack of DNA leaves this call unchecked. CDR3 size: 14 residues. CDR1 DFQATT and CDR2 SNEGSKA come from the germline V gene (reference sequence). This CDR3 reads CSATGTSSSYEQYF.

The rearrangement joins TRBV28 to TRBJ2-7; TCRdb selects TRBD1, and the lack of DNA leaves this call unchecked. The CDR3 totals 15 residues. Per the germline V gene, CDR1 is MDHEN and CDR2 is SYDVKM. CDR3 loop: CASSSTGIGNYEQYF.

The rearrangement joins TRBV12-3 or TRBV12-4 to TRBJ2-3; TCRdb's D call of TRBD2 is untestable without DNA. CDR3 length: 15 residues. This chain's CDR3 is CASRQLAGVVDTQYF.

The chain uses TRBV25-1 and TRBJ1-2; TCRdb reports TRBD1, a call that lacks DNA to check it against. The CDR3 sequence is 13 residues long. Germline V CDR1 and CDR2: MGHDK, SYGVNS. The CDR3: CASSAFTGDGYTF.

The chain is built from TRBV12-3 or TRBV12-4 and TRBJ1-5. The CDR3 runs 12 residues. CDR3 in amino acids: CASSPQNQPQHF.